This passage covers 14 T cell receptor beta chains from one sample sequenced in a study of regulatory T cells in long-lasting Graves disease (dated by TCRdb to the early 2020s). In light of the paper, this sample's time point label describes: newly diagnosed GD, antithyroid drugs for less than 3 months. RNA was extracted from PBMCs in TRIzol for both TCR sequencing and RNA sequencing. Receptor amplification or capture employed multiplex PCR. TCRdb lists the instrument as Illumina HiSeq 4000. TCR beta libraries were built with iRepertoire HTBI primers and Arm-PCR amplification of CDR3 regions. The public reads were reprocessed in TCRdb via fastp at Q25 and MiXCR, keeping in-frame beta chains. Here each entry gathers all rows of one CDR3 protein and keeps the most common genes and DNA. For this sample the table gives about 540,000 distinct CDR3 sequences, of which about 13% were detected only once. The ten largest clones capture over 7.5% of the sample.

A further study also used this sample, focusing on T cells in Graves' hyperthyroidism and ophthalmopathy.

Sequenced here: peripheral blood mononuclear cells (PBMCs), sampled at new diagnosis, from a patient treated with antithyroid drugs. Receptor source: a man in his thirties or forties with Graves disease. Donor details come from another sample of the same person, matched by shared clones.

The chain is built from TRBV4-1 and TRBJ2-7; 10 bases agree with TRBD1. With 1 base clipped from V and 6 bases from J, the junction kept 9 bases outside the gene matches. Germline V gene lookup returns CDR1 MGHRA and CDR2 YSYEKL. This CDR3 contains 16 residues. The CDR3 is CASSQAVAGQGFEQYF. For the CDR3, the DNA is TGCGCCAGCAGCCAAGCGGTCGCGGGACAGGGGTTCGAGCAGTACTTC.

This clonotype was counted between two and nine times. The chain employs TRBV13 and TRBJ2-7; 11 bases line up with TRBD1. This CDR3 comprises 16 residues. Germline-derived CDR1 and CDR2 are PRHDT and FYEKMQ (reference sequence). The J segment lost 4 bases and the V segment lost 4 bases, leaving 9 bases of the junction unmatched. The CDR3 sequence: CASSSGQGVGRYEQYF. In DNA form, the CDR3 reads TGTGCCAGCAGCTCGGGACAGGGGGTGGGCCGATACGAGCAGTACTTC.

As to this clonotype: A read error may explain this, as a much larger clone is one base away. The chain joins TRBV20-1 to TRBJ1-1, with no clear D. Trimming took off 6 bases at V and 1 base at J, with 9 bases between the two ends. The CDR3 covers 12 residues. Per germline, CDR1 DFQATT and CDR2 SNEGSKA (reference sequence). Here the CDR3 DNA reads TGCAGTGCCCAACGGGGGAACACTGAAGCTTTCTTT. Its protein is CSAQRGNTEAFF.

A remark on this clonotype: Being one base from a much bigger clone, this may be a read error. The gene calls are TRBV2 and TRBJ2-5; 8 bases are shared with TRBD2. The germline gives CDR1 SNHLY, CDR2 FYNNEI. The CDR3 is 15 amino acids. J gave up 10 bases and V 0 bases, and 10 bases lay outside the gene matches. The CDR3 spells CASSEAAGADRGQYF. CDR3 nucleotide sequence: TGTGCCAGCAGTGAAGCAGCGGGAGCTGATCGGGGCCAGTACTTC.

This clonotype was seen many times. The chain combines TRBV2 with TRBJ2-7; the match to TRBD2 covers 11 bases. CDR1 and CDR2 (germline): SNHLY, FYNNEI. The CDR3 totals 12 residues. J gave up 7 bases and V 11 bases, and 7 bases lay outside the gene matches. Written as DNA, the CDR3 is TGTGCCGGTAGCGGGAGGGCTGAGGAGCAGTACTTC. It specifies CAGSGRAEEQYF.

Ten or more counts support this clonotype. This sequence joins TRBV5-1 and TRBJ2-1, with D uncertain. CDR3 size: 16 residues. Germline V lookup: CDR1 SGHRS, CDR2 YFSETQ. V was shortened by 0 bases and J by 4 bases, with 14 bases between the two germline ends. The CDR3 sequence: CASSLDSPLGYNEQFF. The CDR3 DNA sequence: TGCGCCAGCAGCTTGGATAGCCCTTTAGGTTACAATGAGCAGTTCTTC. The whole variable domain, remainder taken from reference TRBV5-1 and TRBJ2-1, is KAGVTQTPRYLIKTRGQQVTLSCSPISGHRSVSWYQQTPGQGLQFLFEYFSETQRNKGNFPGRFSGRQFSNSRSEMNVSTLELGDSALYLCASSLDSPLGYNEQFFGPGTRLTVL.

J is TRBJ2-3 and V is TRBV7-9, with D possibly TRBD1 on 6 matching bases. The CDR3 length is 15 residues. V was trimmed by 8 bases and J by 2 bases, leaving 17 bases between them. Germline values: CDR1 SEHNR, CDR2 FQNEAQ (reference sequence). CDR3 nucleotides: TGTGCCAGCGACGCTCCGACAGGCACCACAGATACGCAGTATTTT. Amino acid sequence: CASDAPTGTTDTQYF.

At least ten counts were recorded for this clonotype. The J gene is TRBJ2-5, the V gene TRBV11-2, with D maybe TRBD2 (5 bases). Germline lookup yields CDR1 SGHAT and CDR2 FQNNGV. The CDR3 covers 12 residues. CDR3 sequence: CAPDLAPETQYF. CDR3 DNA sequence: TGTGCTCCGGACTTGGCCCCAGAGACCCAGTACTTC.

The sample holds many counts of this clonotype. J is TRBJ2-1 and V is TRBV7-2; 10 bases agree with TRBD2. The CDR3 spans 16 residues. Trimming at V came to 9 bases and at J to 10 bases, leaving 18 bases not matched to a gene. CDR1 and CDR2 from the germline V gene are SGHTA and FQGNSA. CDR3: CASRAIGAGGVGEQFF. The CDR3 region has the DNA TGTGCCAGTAGAGCCATCGGAGCGGGAGGGGTCGGGGAGCAGTTCTTC.

The chain uses TRBV10-2 and TRBJ2-7, with a weak D call TRBD2 (5 bases). Germline loops: CDR1 WSHSY, CDR2 SAAADI. V was shortened by 4 bases and J by 0 bases, with 10 bases between the two germline ends. The CDR3 is 14 residues long. The CDR3 DNA follows: TGCGCCAGCAGTGCCGGACTGTTCTCCTACGAGCAGTACTTC. Amino acid sequence: CASSAGLFSYEQYF.

Worth noting for this clonotype: This may come from a read error, since a much larger clone is one base off. The J gene is TRBJ2-3, the V gene TRBV5-1, with D hard to call. The CDR3 covers 14 residues. Deletions cut 7 bases from V and 2 bases from J, with 14 bases between. Germline V gene sequence: CDR1 SGHRS, CDR2 YFSETQ. The CDR3 coding sequence is TGCGCCAGCGCGTGGAGCGAAATCACAGATACGCAGTATTTT. It is translated as CASAWSEITDTQYF.

The sample holds many counts of this clonotype. The genes are TRBV10-3 and TRBJ1-6; D possibly corresponds to TRBD1 (6 bases). The ends were cut back, 3 bases at V and 6 bases at J, with 12 bases in the middle. From germline, CDR1 is ENHRY and CDR2 SYGVKD. The length of the CDR3 is 15 residues. The CDR3 DNA follows: TGTGCCATCAGTGAAAACAGGGATGGTAATTCACCCCTCCACTTT. Its protein product is CAISENRDGNSPLHF.

The table lists this clonotype with many counts. The V call is TRBV19, the J call TRBJ2-7; D is perhaps TRBD1 (5 bases). The CDR3 consists of 14 residues. V shed 1 base and J shed 3 bases, with 10 bases lying between them. CDR1 is LNHDA and CDR2 is SQIVND in the germline V gene (reference sequence). The chain's CDR3 is CASSIAGRVYEQYF. The CDR3 bases are TGTGCCAGTAGTATAGCTGGCAGGGTCTACGAGCAGTACTTC.

This clonotype turned up a few times. The gene calls are TRBV18 and TRBJ2-7; TRBD2 might be the D (5 bases). The V end lost 3 bases, the J end lost 6 bases, and 12 bases lay between the germline ends. This CDR3 region has 13 residues. Germline V gene lookup returns CDR1 KGHSH and CDR2 LQKENI. The chain's CDR3 is CASSPGEGREQYF. Written as DNA, the CDR3 is TGTGCCAGCTCACCCGGGGAAGGGCGCGAGCAGTACTTC.